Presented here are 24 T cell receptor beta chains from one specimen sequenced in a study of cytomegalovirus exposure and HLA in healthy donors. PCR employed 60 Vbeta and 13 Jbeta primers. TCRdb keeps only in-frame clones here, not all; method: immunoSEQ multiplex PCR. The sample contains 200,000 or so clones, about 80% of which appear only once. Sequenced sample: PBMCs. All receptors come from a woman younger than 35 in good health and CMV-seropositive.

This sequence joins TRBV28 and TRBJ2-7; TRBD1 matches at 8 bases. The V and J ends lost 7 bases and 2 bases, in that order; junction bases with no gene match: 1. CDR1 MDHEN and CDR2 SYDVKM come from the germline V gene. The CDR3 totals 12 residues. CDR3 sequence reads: CASKQGAYEQYF. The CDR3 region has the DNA TGTGCCAGCAAACAGGGGGCCTACGAGCAGTACTTC.

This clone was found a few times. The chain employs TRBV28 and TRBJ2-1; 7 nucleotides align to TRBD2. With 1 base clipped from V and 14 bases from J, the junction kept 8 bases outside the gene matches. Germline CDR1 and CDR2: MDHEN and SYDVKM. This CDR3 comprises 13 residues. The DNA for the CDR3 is TGTGCCAGCAGTTTATTTGCCACTAGCGAAGAGTTCTTC. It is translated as CASSLFATSEEFF.

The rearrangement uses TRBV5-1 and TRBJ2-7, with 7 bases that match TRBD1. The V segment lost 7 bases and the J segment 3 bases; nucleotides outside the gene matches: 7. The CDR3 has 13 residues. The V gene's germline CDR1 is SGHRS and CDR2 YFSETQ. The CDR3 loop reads CASRRDSNYEQYF. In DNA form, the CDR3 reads TGCGCCAGCCGTCGGGACAGCAACTACGAGCAGTACTTC.

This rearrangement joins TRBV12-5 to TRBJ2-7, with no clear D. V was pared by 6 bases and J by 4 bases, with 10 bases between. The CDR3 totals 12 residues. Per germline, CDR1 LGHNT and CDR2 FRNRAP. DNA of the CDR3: TGTGCTAGTGGGACTCTGGAGTACGAGCAGTACTTC. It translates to CASGTLEYEQYF.

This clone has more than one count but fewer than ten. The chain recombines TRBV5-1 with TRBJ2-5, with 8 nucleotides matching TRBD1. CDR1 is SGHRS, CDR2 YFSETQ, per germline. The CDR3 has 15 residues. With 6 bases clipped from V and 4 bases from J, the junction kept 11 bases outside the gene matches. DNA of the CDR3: TGCGCCAGCATCCTGACAGGGGCCGGGGGAGAGACCCAGTACTTC. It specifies CASILTGAGGETQYF.

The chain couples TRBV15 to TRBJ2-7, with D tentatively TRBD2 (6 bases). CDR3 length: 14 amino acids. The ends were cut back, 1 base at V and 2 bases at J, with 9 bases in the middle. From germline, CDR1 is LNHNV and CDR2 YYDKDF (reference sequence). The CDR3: CATSRARETYEQYV. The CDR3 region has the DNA TGTGCCACCAGCAGAGCTCGGGAGACCTACGAGCAGTACGTC.

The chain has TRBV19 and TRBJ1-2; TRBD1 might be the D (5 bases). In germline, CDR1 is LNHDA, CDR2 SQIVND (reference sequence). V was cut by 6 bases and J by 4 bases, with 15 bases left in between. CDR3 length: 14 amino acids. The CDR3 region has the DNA TGTGCCAGTAGCTTACGGGGGTCGTCCTATGGCTACACCTTC. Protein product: CASSLRGSSYGYTF.

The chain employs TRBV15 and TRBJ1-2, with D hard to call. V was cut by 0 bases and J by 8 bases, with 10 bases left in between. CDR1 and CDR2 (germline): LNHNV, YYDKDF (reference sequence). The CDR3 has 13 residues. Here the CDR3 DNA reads TGTGCCACCAGCAGAGATCAGGAAGGAGGCTACACCTTC. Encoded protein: CATSRDQEGGYTF.

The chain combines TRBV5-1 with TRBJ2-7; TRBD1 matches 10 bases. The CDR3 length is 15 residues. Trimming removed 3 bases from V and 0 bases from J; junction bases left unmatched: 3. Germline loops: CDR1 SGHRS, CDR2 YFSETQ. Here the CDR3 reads CASSSGQGNSYEQYF. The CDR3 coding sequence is TGCGCCAGCAGCTCGGGACAGGGGAACTCCTACGAGCAGTACTTC.

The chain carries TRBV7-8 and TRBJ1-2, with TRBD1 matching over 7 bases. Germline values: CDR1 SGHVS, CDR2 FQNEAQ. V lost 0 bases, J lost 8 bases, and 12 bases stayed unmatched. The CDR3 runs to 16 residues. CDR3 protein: CASSLAWSQQGSGYTF. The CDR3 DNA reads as TGTGCCAGCAGCTTAGCGTGGAGTCAACAGGGGAGCGGCTACACCTTC.

The CDR3 DNA reads TGTGCCAGCAGCTTGGAACAGGGAAGGGGTGAAGCTTTCTTT. Its protein is CASSLEQGRGEAFF. V gene TRBV5-4 combines with J gene TRBJ1-1, with a weak D call TRBD1 (6 bases). The germline V gene has CDR1 SGHNT and CDR2 YYREEE (reference sequence). The V end lost 0 bases, the J end lost 7 bases, and 13 bases lay between the germline ends. The CDR3 is made up of 14 amino acids.

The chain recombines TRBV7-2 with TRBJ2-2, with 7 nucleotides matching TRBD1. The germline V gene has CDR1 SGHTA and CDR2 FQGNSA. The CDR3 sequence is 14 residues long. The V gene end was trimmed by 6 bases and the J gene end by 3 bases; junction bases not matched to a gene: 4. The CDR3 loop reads CASSLQGYTGELFF. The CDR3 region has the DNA TGTGCCAGCAGTTTACAGGGGTACACCGGGGAGCTGTTTTTT.

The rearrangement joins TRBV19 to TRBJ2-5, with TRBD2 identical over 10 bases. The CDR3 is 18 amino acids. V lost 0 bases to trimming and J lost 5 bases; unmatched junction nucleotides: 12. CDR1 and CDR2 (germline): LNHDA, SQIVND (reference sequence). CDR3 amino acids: CASSIDRGSGGPGETQYF. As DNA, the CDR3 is TGTGCCAGTAGTATAGATCGTGGTAGCGGGGGGCCCGGGGAGACCCAGTACTTC.

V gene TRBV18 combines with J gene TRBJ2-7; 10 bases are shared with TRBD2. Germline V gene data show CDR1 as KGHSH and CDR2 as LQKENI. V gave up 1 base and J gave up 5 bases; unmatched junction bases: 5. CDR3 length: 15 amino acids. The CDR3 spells CASSPQTSGVHEQYF. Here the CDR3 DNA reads TGTGCCAGCTCACCACAAACTAGCGGGGTACACGAGCAGTACTTC.

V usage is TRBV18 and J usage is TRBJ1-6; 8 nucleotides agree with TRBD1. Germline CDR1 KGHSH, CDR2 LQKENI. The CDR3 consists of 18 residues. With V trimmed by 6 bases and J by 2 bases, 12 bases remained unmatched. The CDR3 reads CASSPRPGGGTYNSPLHF. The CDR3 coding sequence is TGTGCCAGCTCCCCCCGGCCAGGGGGCGGGACCTATAATTCACCCCTCCACTTT. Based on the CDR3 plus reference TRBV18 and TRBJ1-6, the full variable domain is NAGVMQNPRHLVRRRGQEARLRCSPMKGHSHVYWYRQLPEEGLKFMVYLQKENIIDESGMPKERFSAEFPKEGPSILRIQQVVRGDSAAYFCASSPRPGGGTYNSPLHFGNGTRLTVT.

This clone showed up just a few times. CDR3 in DNA: TGTGCCAGCAGTTTGGAAGGGCGGGATTCACCCCTCCACTTT. Protein product: CASSLEGRDSPLHF. The V and J genes are TRBV6-5 and TRBJ1-6, with D unclear. The V gene's germline CDR1 is MNHEY and CDR2 SVGAGI. This CDR3 is built from 14 residues. V lost 4 bases and J lost 8, with 12 bases in between.

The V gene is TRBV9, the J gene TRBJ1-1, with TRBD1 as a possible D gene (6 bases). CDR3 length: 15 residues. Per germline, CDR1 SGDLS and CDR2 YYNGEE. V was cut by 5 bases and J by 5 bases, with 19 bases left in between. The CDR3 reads CASSAQPQGRTEAFF. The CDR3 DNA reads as TGTGCCAGCAGTGCTCAGCCCCAGGGGCGGACTGAAGCTTTCTTT.

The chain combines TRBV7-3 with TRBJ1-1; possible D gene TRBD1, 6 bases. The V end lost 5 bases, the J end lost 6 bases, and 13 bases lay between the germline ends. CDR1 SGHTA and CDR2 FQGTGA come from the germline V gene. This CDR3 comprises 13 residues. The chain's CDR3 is CASSLTTGPEAFF. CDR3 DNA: TGTGCCAGCAGCCTGACGACAGGTCCTGAAGCTTTCTTT.

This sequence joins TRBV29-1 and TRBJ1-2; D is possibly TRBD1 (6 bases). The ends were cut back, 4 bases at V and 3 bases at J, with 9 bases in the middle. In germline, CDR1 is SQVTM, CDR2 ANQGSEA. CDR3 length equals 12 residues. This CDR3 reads CSVAGADYGYTF. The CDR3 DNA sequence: TGCAGCGTTGCAGGGGCAGACTATGGCTACACCTTC.

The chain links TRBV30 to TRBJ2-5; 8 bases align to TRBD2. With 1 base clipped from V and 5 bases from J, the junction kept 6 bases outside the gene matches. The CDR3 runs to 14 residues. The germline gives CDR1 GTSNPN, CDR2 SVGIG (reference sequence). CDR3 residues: CAWSEGLVGETQYF. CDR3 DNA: TGTGCCTGGAGTGAGGGACTAGTCGGGGAGACCCAGTACTTC.

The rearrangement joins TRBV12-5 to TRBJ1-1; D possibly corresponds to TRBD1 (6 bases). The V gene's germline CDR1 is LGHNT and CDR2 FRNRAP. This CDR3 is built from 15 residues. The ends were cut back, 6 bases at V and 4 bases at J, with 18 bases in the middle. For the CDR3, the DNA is TGTGCTAGTGGCGCGGGGGGGGCCTTGGGCACTGAAGCTTTCTTT. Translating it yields CASGAGGALGTEAFF.

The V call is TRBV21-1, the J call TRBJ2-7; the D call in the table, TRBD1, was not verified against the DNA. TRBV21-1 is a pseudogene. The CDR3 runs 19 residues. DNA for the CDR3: TGTGCCAGCAGCAAAAACGACAGGGAAAGACGAACAAGCTCCTACGAGCAGTACGTC. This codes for CASSKNDRERRTSSYEQYV.

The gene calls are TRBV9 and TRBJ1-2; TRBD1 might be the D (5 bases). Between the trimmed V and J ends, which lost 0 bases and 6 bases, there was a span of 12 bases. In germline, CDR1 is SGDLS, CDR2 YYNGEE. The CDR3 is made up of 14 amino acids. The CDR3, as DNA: TGTGCCAGCAGCGTAGGGGGGACGGGGGATGGCTACACCTTC. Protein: CASSVGGTGDGYTF. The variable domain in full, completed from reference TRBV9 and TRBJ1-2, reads DSGVTQTPKHLITATGQRVTLRCSPRSGDLSVYWYQQSLDQGLQFLIQYYNGEERAKGNILERFSAQQFPDLHSELNLSSLELGDSALYFCASSVGGTGDGYTFGSGTRLTVV.

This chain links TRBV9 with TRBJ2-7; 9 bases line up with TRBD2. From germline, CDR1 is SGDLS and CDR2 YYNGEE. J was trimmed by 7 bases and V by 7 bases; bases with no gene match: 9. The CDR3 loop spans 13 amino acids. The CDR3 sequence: CASSKGSGGEQYF. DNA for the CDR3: TGTGCCAGCTCGAAGGGAAGCGGGGGGGAGCAGTACTTC.